The present T cell receptor (beta chain) was sequenced within a study of cytomegalovirus exposure and HLA in healthy donors. Generated by immunoSEQ multiplex PCR, the TCRdb table keeps only in-frame clones and is missing some. The sample contains 150,000 to 200,000 clones, around nine tenths of which appear only once. V lost 10 bases, J lost 5 bases, and 11 bases stayed unmatched. CDR3 length equals 15 residues. CDR1 is SNHLY, CDR2 FYNNEI, per germline. The sequenced sample consisted of PBMCs. The sequence derives from a woman in her twenties or thirties in good health and CMV-seronegative. V usage is TRBV2 and J usage is TRBJ2-5; TRBD2 matches 12 bases. As DNA, the CDR3 is TGTGCCACCTCCCCCGAAGGGACTAGCGGGGAGACCCAGTACTTC. This gives the protein CATSPEGTSGETQYF.